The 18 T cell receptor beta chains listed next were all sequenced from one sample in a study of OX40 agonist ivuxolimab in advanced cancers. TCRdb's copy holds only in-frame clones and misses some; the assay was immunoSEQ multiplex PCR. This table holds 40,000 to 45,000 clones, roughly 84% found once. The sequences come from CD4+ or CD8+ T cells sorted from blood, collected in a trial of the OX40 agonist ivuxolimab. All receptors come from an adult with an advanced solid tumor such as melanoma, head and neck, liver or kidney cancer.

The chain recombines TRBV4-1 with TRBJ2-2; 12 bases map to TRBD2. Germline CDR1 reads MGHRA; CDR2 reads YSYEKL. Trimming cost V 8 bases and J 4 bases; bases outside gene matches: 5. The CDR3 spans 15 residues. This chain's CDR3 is CASARLAGVTGELFF. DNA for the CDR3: TGCGCCAGCGCCCGACTAGCGGGAGTCACCGGGGAGCTGTTTTTT.

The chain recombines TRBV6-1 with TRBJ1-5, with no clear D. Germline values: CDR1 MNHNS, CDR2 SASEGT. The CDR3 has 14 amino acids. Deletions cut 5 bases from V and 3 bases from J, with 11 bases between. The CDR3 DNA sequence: TGTGCCAGCAGTATGTCGTCCGACAATCAGCCCCAGCATTTT. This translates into CASSMSSDNQPQHF.

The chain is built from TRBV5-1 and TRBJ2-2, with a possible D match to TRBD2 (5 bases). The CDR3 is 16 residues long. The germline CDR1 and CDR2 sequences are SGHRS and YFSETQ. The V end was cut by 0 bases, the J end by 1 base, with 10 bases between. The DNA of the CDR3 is TGCGCCAGCAGCTTGGCCCTAGCAGTGAACACCGGGGAGCTGTTTTTT. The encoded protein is CASSLALAVNTGELFF.

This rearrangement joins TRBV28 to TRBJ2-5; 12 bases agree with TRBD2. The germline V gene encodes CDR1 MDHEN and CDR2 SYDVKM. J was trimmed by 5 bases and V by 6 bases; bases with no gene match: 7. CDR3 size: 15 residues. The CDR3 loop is CASSTNLAGGETQYF. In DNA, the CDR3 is TGTGCCAGCAGCACAAATCTAGCGGGAGGGGAGACCCAGTACTTC.

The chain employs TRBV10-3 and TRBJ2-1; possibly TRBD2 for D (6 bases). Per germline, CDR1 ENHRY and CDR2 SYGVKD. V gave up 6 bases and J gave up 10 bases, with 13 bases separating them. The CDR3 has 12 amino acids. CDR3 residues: CAISVTRNEQFF. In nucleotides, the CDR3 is TGTGCCATCAGCGTGACTAGAAACGAGCAGTTCTTC.

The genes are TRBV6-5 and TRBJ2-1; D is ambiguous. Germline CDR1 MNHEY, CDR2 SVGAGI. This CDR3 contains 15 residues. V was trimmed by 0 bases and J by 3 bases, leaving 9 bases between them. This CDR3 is CASSYSSHGYNEQFF. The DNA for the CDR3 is TGTGCCAGCAGTTACTCCAGCCATGGCTACAATGAGCAGTTCTTC.

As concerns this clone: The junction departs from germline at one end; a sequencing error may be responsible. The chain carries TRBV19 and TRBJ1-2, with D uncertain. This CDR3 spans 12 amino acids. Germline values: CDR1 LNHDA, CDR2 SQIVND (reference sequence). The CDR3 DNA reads TGTGCCAGTAGTACCCTGGACTTTTTCCCTTCCTTC. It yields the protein CASSTLDFFPSF.

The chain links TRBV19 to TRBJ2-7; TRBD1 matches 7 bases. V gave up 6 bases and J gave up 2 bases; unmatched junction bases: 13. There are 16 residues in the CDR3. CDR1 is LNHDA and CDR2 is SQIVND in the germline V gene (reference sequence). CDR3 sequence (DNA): TGTGCCAGTAGCCGAAGTCCGGGACAGACTACCTACGAGCAGTACTTC. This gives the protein CASSRSPGQTTYEQYF. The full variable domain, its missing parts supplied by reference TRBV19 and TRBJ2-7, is DGGITQSPKYLFRKEGQNVTLSCEQNLNHDAMYWYRQDPGQGLRLIYYSQIVNDFQKGDIAEGYSVSREKKESFPLTVTSAQKNPTAFYLCASSRSPGQTTYEQYFGPGTRLTVT.

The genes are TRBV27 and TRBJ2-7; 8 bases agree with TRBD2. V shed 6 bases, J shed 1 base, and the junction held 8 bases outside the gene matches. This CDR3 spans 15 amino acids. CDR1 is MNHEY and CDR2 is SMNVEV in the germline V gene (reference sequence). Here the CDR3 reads CASSPREGRSYEQYF. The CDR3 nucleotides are TGTGCCAGCAGCCCCCGGGAGGGTCGATCCTACGAGCAGTACTTC.

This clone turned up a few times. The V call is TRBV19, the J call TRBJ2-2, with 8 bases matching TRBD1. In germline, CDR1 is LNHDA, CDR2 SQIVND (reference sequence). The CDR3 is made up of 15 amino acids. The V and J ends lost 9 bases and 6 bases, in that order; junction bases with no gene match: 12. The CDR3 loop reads CASRWTDRAPGELFF. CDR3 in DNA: TGTGCCAGCCGTTGGACGGACAGGGCGCCCGGGGAGCTGTTTTTT.

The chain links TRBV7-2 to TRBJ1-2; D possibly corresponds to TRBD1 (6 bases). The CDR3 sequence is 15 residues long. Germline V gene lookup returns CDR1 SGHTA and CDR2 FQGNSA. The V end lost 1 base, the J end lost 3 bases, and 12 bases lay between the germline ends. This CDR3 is CASSLVGGGHYGYTF. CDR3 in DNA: TGTGCCAGCAGCTTAGTGGGGGGGGGCCACTATGGCTACACCTTC.

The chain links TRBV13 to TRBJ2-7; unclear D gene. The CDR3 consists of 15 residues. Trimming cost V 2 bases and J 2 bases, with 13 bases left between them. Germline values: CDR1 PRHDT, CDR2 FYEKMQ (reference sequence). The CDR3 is CASSLRQDWTYEQYF. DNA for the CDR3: TGTGCCAGCAGCTTAAGGCAGGATTGGACCTACGAGCAGTACTTC.

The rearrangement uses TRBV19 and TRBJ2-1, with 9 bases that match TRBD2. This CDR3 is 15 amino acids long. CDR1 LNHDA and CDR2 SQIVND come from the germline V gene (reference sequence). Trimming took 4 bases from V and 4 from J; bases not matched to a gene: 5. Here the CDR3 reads CASSRVLAGYNEQFF. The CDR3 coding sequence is TGTGCCAGTAGTAGGGTTCTAGCGGGATACAATGAGCAGTTCTTC.

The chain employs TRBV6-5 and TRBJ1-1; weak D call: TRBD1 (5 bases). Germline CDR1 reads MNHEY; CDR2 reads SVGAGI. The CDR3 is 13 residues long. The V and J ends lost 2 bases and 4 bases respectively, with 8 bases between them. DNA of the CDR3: TGTGCCAGCAGTTACGGGACGAGCACTGAAGCTTTCTTT. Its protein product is CASSYGTSTEAFF.

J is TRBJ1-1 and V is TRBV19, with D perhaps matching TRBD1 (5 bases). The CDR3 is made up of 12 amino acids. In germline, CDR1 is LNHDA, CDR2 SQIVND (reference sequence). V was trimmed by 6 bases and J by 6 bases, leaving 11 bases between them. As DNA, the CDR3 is TGTGCCAGTAGGTTAGGAGGGGCTGAAGCTTTCTTT. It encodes CASRLGGAEAFF.

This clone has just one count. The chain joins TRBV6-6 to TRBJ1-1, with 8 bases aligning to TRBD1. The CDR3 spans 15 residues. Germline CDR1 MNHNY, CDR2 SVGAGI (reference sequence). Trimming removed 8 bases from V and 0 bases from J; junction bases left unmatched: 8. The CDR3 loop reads CASGHQGALNTEAFF. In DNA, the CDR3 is TGTGCCAGCGGGCACCAGGGGGCTCTGAACACTGAAGCTTTCTTT.

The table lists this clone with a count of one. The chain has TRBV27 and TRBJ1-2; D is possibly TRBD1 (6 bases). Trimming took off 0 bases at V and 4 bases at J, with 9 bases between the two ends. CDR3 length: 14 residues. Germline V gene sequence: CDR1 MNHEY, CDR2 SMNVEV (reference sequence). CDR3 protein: CASSLSGRGYGYTF. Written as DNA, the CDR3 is TGTGCCAGCAGTTTATCGGGCAGGGGCTATGGCTACACCTTC.

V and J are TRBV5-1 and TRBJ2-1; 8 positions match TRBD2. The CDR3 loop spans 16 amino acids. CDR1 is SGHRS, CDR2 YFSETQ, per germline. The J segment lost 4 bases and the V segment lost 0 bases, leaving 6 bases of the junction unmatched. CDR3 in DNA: TGCGCCAGCAGCTTGGACCTAGCGGGCGCTTACAATGAGCAGTTCTTC. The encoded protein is CASSLDLAGAYNEQFF.